One sample yielded the 8 T cell receptor beta chains listed below, sequenced in a study of cytomegalovirus exposure and HLA in healthy donors. Researchers ran the PCR with 60 Vbeta and 13 Jbeta primers. This table comes from immunoSEQ multiplex PCR, and its TCRdb copy is limited to in-frame clones, with some not included. Of 110,000 or so clones detected, around 77% appear once; the ten largest clones hold approximately 5%. The material sequenced was PBMCs. The receptors derive from a woman younger than 45 in good health and CMV-seropositive.

The chain is built from TRBV28 and TRBJ1-6; 9 bases match TRBD1. The J segment lost 5 bases and the V segment lost 6 bases, leaving 8 bases of the junction unmatched. Looked up from germline, CDR1 is MDHEN and CDR2 is SYDVKM. This CDR3 contains 16 residues. The CDR3 bases are TGTGCCAGCAGATCGCCGGGACAGGGTAATAATTCACCCCTCCACTTT. Residues: CASRSPGQGNNSPLHF.

The chain joins TRBV30 to TRBJ1-2, with 9 nucleotides matching TRBD1. The CDR3 runs to 16 residues. Trimming removed 4 bases from V and 0 bases from J; junction bases left unmatched: 9. Germline CDR1 reads GTSNPN; CDR2 reads SVGIG (reference sequence). The CDR3 sequence is CAWKGDREDSNYGYTF. The CDR3 DNA follows: TGTGCCTGGAAAGGGGACAGGGAAGATTCTAACTATGGCTACACCTTC.

This chain links TRBV18 with TRBJ2-7; a weak D match, TRBD1 (5 bases). Deletions cut 3 bases from V and 6 bases from J, with 9 bases between. Germline values: CDR1 KGHSH, CDR2 LQKENI. The CDR3 is 12 amino acids. The CDR3 sequence is CASSPQGSEQYF. CDR3 nucleotide sequence: TGTGCCAGCTCACCCCAGGGTAGCGAGCAGTACTTC.

The rearrangement links TRBV11-3 to TRBJ2-6, with 11 bases that match TRBD1. Germline V gives CDR1 SGHNT, CDR2 YENEEA. The junction had 6 bases not matched to a gene; V was cut back by 5 bases and J by 0 bases. This CDR3 spans 18 amino acids. CDR3 sequence (DNA): TGTGCCAGCAGCCAAGGGACAGGGGGTGGCTCTGGGGCCAACGTCCTGACTTTC. Encoded protein: CASSQGTGGGSGANVLTF.

The chain is built from TRBV5-5 and TRBJ1-1, with D tentatively TRBD1 (6 bases). Germline V gives CDR1 SGHKS, CDR2 YYEKEE (reference sequence). This CDR3 has 14 amino acids. Trimming shortened V by 4 bases and J by 6 bases, and 16 bases separated the two germline ends. The CDR3 protein is CASSQQGGRAEAFF. The CDR3, as DNA: TGTGCCAGCAGCCAACAGGGTGGGAGGGCTGAAGCTTTCTTT. The full variable domain, its missing parts supplied by reference TRBV5-5 and TRBJ1-1, is DAGVTQSPTHLIKTRGQQVTLRCSPISGHKSVSWYQQVLGQGPQFIFQYYEKEERGRGNFPDRFSARQFPNYSSELNVNALLLGDSALYLCASSQQGGRAEAFFGQGTRLTVV.

V gene TRBV5-6 combines with J gene TRBJ2-7, with 8 bases identical to TRBD1. The CDR3 covers 19 residues. CDR1 and CDR2 from the germline V gene are SGHDT and YYEEEE. V lost 2 bases to trimming and J lost 1 base; unmatched junction nucleotides: 17. The chain's CDR3 is CASSFGWSGGRGRSYEQYF. CDR3 DNA: TGTGCCAGCAGCTTCGGTTGGTCAGGGGGCAGGGGGCGATCCTACGAGCAGTACTTC.

In this sample, this clone turned up a few times. The V and J genes are TRBV30 and TRBJ1-1, with TRBD1 matching 12 bases. J lost 5 bases, V lost 2 bases, and 12 bases had no gene match. This CDR3 is built from 17 residues. Germline V lookup: CDR1 GTSNPN, CDR2 SVGIG (reference sequence). The CDR3 spells CAWSPSGTGGPGTEAFF. Here the CDR3 DNA reads TGTGCCTGGAGTCCCTCCGGGACAGGGGGCCCGGGGACTGAAGCTTTCTTT.

The V gene is TRBV29-1, the J gene TRBJ1-1; tentatively, D is TRBD1 (6 bases). Germline-derived CDR1 and CDR2 are SQVTM and ANQGSEA. Trimming shortened V by 4 bases and J by 0 bases, and 9 bases separated the two germline ends. This CDR3 spans 13 amino acids. CDR3 loop: CSVGDTLNTEAFF. DNA for the CDR3: TGCAGCGTTGGGGACACCTTGAACACTGAAGCTTTCTTT. Full variable domain (missing parts from reference TRBV29-1 and TRBJ1-1): SAVISQKPSRDICQRGTSLTIQCQVDSQVTMMFWYRQQPGQSLTLIATANQGSEATYESGFVIDKFPISRPNLTFSTLTVSNMSPEDSSIYLCSVGDTLNTEAFFGQGTRLTVV.